Listed below are T cell receptor beta chains from one sample, sequenced in a study of early T cells in non-severe SARS-CoV-2 infection. MiXCR, run by TCRdb on the 5' RACE reads, gives a single entry per CDR3 protein. Of 25,000 to 35,000 distinct CDR3 sequences in the sample, roughly 3.9% are singletons; the top ten hold about 7.5%. The specimen sequenced was whole blood. The receptors were sampled from an adult who was a healthcare worker with PCR-confirmed SARS-CoV-2 infection or an uninfected control (not recorded which). Each CDR3 is given with its conserved first and last residue. Each record gives: clone size, J gene, D gene, CDR3 length, V gene, CDR3 protein, CDR3 DNA. D genes are given only for firm matches. Only some rows state a clone size, as once, few, many or a class for expanded clones.

NA,TRBJ2-1,NA,16,TRBV3-1,CASSRADRRGHNEQFF,TGTGCCAGCAGCCGAGCGGACCGACGGGGTCACAATGAGCAGTTCTTC
many,TRBJ1-4,TRBD1,15,TRBV5-1,CASSGTGTSNEKLFF,TGCGCCAGCAGCGGGACAGGGACCTCTAATGAAAAACTGTTTTTT
many,TRBJ1-6,NA,14,TRBV11-2,CASSQSGGNSPLHF,TGTGCCAGCAGTCAATCCGGGGGAAATTCACCCCTCCACTTT
NA,TRBJ2-7,NA,12,TRBV5-1,CASTGPAYEQYF,TGCGCCAGCACGGGACCGGCCTACGAGCAGTACTTC
many,TRBJ2-1,TRBD2,16,TRBV7-8,CASSYSLAGGYNEQFF,TGTGCCAGCAGCTACAGTCTAGCGGGGGGTTACAATGAGCAGTTCTTC
many,TRBJ1-5,NA,16,TRBV20-1,CSASPLEGYSNQPQHF,TGCAGTGCTAGCCCCTTAGAAGGGTATAGCAATCAGCCCCAGCATTTT
many,TRBJ2-2,TRBD1,15,TRBV7-8,CASSPDRGRPGELFF,TGTGCCAGCAGCCCTGACAGGGGGAGGCCCGGGGAGCTGTTTTTT
few,TRBJ2-1,NA,14,TRBV7-6,CASSPPRGVNEQFF,TGTGCCAGCAGCCCCCCCAGGGGGGTCAATGAGCAGTTCTTC
many,TRBJ1-4,NA,16,TRBV9,CASSSREGRRNEKLFF,TGTGCCAGCAGCTCCCGGGAGGGACGGAGAAATGAAAAACTGTTTTTT
many,TRBJ1-6,NA,16,TRBV20-1,CSARGPGVSYNSPLHF,TGCAGTGCTAGGGGGCCAGGGGTCTCCTATAATTCACCCCTCCACTTT
few,TRBJ2-1,TRBD1,12,TRBV6-2/TRBV6-3,CASSHRGTEQFF,TGTGCCAGCAGTCACAGGGGCACTGAGCAGTTCTTC
many,TRBJ2-2,NA,14,TRBV27,CASSLSGNTGELFF,TGTGCCAGCAGTTTATCAGGGAACACCGGGGAGCTGTTTTTT
few,TRBJ2-7,TRBD1,14,TRBV19,CASSPGTGGREQYF,TGTGCCAGTAGCCCCGGGACAGGGGGTAGGGAGCAGTACTTC
many,TRBJ1-3,NA,13,TRBV20-1,CSARVRGGNTIYF,TGCAGTGCTAGGGTCAGAGGGGGAAACACCATATATTTT
many,TRBJ1-1,TRBD1,15,TRBV18,CASSQDPTGVIGAFF,TGTGCCAGCTCACAGGACCCTACAGGGGTTATAGGAGCTTTCTTT
many,TRBJ2-5,NA,15,TRBV7-2,CASSLDRGLGETQYF,TGTGCCAGCAGCTTAGACCGCGGTCTGGGAGAGACCCAGTACTTC
many,TRBJ1-1,NA,15,TRBV7-6,CASSLATYSSTEAFF,TGTGCCAGCAGCTTAGCGACCTATAGTAGCACTGAAGCTTTCTTT
many,TRBJ2-7,TRBD1,14,TRBV10-3,CAISLGQFSYEQYF,TGTGCCATCAGCTTGGGACAGTTCTCCTACGAGCAGTACTTC
many,TRBJ2-3,NA,15,TRBV7-6,CASSLAGASTDTQYF,TGTGCCAGCAGCTTAGCTGGTGCTAGCACAGATACGCAGTATTTT
many,TRBJ2-7,NA,11,TRBV5-1,CASSFFNEQYF,TGCGCCAGCAGCTTTTTCAACGAGCAGTACTTC
many,TRBJ1-4,TRBD1,14,TRBV7-9,CASSPGTVTEKLFF,TGTGCCAGCAGCCCCGGGACAGTTACGGAAAAACTGTTTTTT
many,TRBJ2-7,TRBD1,15,TRBV6-5,CARGQGQLNVYEQYF,TGTGCCAGGGGGCAGGGACAGCTCAATGTGTACGAGCAGTACTTC
many,TRBJ2-1,TRBD2,12,TRBV12-3/TRBV12-4,CASSLGGNEQFF,TGTGCCAGCAGTTTGGGAGGGAATGAGCAGTTCTTC
many,TRBJ2-7,TRBD1,14,TRBV12-5,CASVDTGGRDEQYF,TGTGCTAGTGTTGACACAGGGGGCAGGGACGAGCAGTACTTC
many,TRBJ1-5,NA,13,TRBV27,CASSFYSNQPQHF,TGTGCCAGCAGTTTCTATAGCAATCAGCCCCAGCATTTT
many,TRBJ2-1,NA,14,TRBV11-2,CASTFQRPGNEQFF,TGTGCCAGCACCTTTCAGAGGCCCGGCAATGAGCAGTTCTTC
many,TRBJ2-3,NA,15,TRBV5-6,CASSLAQNPRAAQYF,TGTGCCAGCAGCTTGGCCCAGAACCCCAGGGCTGCGCAGTATTTT
many,TRBJ2-1,TRBD1,14,TRBV5-4,CASSLVGQYNEQFF,TGTGCCAGCAGCTTGGTGGGACAGTACAATGAGCAGTTCTTC
many,TRBJ2-7,NA,12,TRBV15,CATSRSGPEQYF,TGTGCCACCAGCAGATCCGGTCCAGAGCAGTACTTC
many,TRBJ2-4,NA,13,TRBV30,CAGRGSSKNIQYF,TGTGCCGGTAGGGGATCGAGCAAAAACATTCAGTACTTC
many,TRBJ2-7,NA,13,TRBV14,CASSQVGFHEQYF,TGTGCCAGCAGCCAAGTGGGGTTCCACGAGCAGTACTTC
few,TRBJ1-5,NA,16,TRBV11-2,CASSSLGAGHNQPQHF,TGTGCCAGCAGCTCCCTGGGGGCGGGGCACAATCAGCCCCAGCATTTT
many,TRBJ2-4,TRBD2,15,TRBV19,CASATAGGSKNIQYF,TGTGCCAGTGCTACGGCGGGAGGGTCCAAAAACATTCAGTACTTC
many,TRBJ2-1,NA,13,TRBV11-3,CASSLEDPGEQFF,TGTGCCAGCAGCTTAGAGGACCCGGGTGAGCAGTTCTTC
many,TRBJ2-7,TRBD2,14,TRBV2,CASSILLAGREQYF,TGTGCCAGCAGTATTTTACTAGCGGGAAGGGAGCAGTACTTC
NA,TRBJ1-3,TRBD1,12,TRBV30,CAAGQGLNTIYF,TGTGCCGCGGGACAGGGTTTAAACACCATATATTTT
many,TRBJ2-7,NA,11,TRBV25-1,CASSDAREQYF,TGTGCCAGCAGTGACGCGAGGGAGCAGTACTTC
many,TRBJ2-1,TRBD2,13,TRBV20-1,CSARLAGANEQFF,TGCAGTGCTAGACTAGCGGGAGCCAATGAGCAGTTCTTC
few,TRBJ1-2,NA,15,TRBV2,CASSRNRVANYGYTF,TGTGCCAGCAGCAGAAACAGGGTAGCTAACTATGGCTACACCTTC
many,TRBJ2-5,TRBD1,14,TRBV6-2/TRBV6-3,CASRRTGVQETQYF,TGTGCCAGCAGGCGGACAGGCGTCCAAGAGACCCAGTACTTC
many,TRBJ2-7,TRBD1,15,TRBV11-2,CASSLDGQGAVRQYF,TGTGCCAGCAGCTTAGATGGACAGGGGGCTGTGAGGCAGTACTTC
few,TRBJ2-7,NA,15,TRBV7-6,CASSLRDGGSYEQYF,TGTGCCAGCAGCTTAAGAGACGGGGGCTCCTACGAGCAGTACTTC
few,TRBJ2-6,TRBD2,19,TRBV3-1,CASSPLRSGRASGANVLTF,TGTGCCAGCAGCCCCCTACGGAGCGGGAGGGCCTCTGGGGCCAACGTCCTGACTTTC
medium-sized,TRBJ2-2,TRBD1,15,TRBV6-4,CASSDSGTGAGELFF,TGTGCCAGCAGTGACTCCGGGACAGGGGCCGGGGAGCTGTTTTTT